This passage covers 9 T cell receptor beta chains from one sample sequenced in a study of blood T cells in healthy people across ages. Primers used in a second PCR of roughly 6 to 12 cycles were a sample-barcoded 5' primer and a J-beta primer mix. Using its own MiXCR run on the 5' RACE reads, TCRdb lists one record per CDR3 protein. Here the sample spans some 850,000 distinct CDR3 sequences, roughly 25% being singletons. The sample was also linked to a second study, of T cells of mothers and their children.

The source material was blood. The receptors derive from a boy aged 5 to 17 in good health.

The chain is built from TRBV25-1 and TRBJ1-1; D might be TRBD1 (6 bases). The V gene's germline CDR1 is MGHDK and CDR2 SYGVNS. The V end was cut by 4 bases, the J end by 5 bases, with 11 bases between. This CDR3 region has 13 residues. The CDR3 nucleotides read TGTGCCAGCAGTGTCAGGGGAGGGACTGAAGCTTTCTTT. It encodes CASSVRGGTEAFF.

This clonotype has a handful of counts. J is TRBJ2-5 and V is TRBV19; D may be TRBD1 (6 bases). Germline V lookup: CDR1 LNHDA, CDR2 SQIVND (reference sequence). The CDR3 loop spans 13 amino acids. V lost 4 bases, J lost 5 bases, and 11 bases lay in between. As DNA, the CDR3 is TGTGCCAGTAGTACAGGGGATTTGGAGACCCAGTACTTC. Translated: CASSTGDLETQYF.

This chain links TRBV29-1 with TRBJ2-3, with 7 nucleotides matching TRBD1. The CDR3 totals 14 residues. Germline V CDR1 and CDR2: SQVTM, ANQGSEA. V lost 4 bases, J lost 2 bases, and 6 bases stayed unmatched. CDR3 DNA: TGCAGCGTTGCCCCGGGACAGCTCACAGATACGCAGTATTTT. It is translated as CSVAPGQLTDTQYF.

Comments on this clonotype: One junction end disagrees with the germline gene, perhaps due to a read error. The chain joins TRBV5-1 to TRBJ2-3; 8 bases fit TRBD2. Germline values: CDR1 SGHRS, CDR2 YFSETQ. The CDR3 covers 15 residues. DNA for the CDR3: TGCGCCAGCAGGGGAAGCGGGGGCGAAACAGATGCGCAGTATTTT. Protein: CASRGSGGETDAQYF.

This clonotype has a handful of counts. The gene calls are TRBV7-9 and TRBJ2-7, with D possibly being TRBD1 or TRBD2 (6 bases each). Germline lookup yields CDR1 SEHNR and CDR2 FQNEAQ (reference sequence). Trimming removed 5 bases at V and 7 bases at J, with 18 bases between. The CDR3 has 14 amino acids. CDR3 loop: CASSLQGGPWEQYF. The CDR3 DNA reads as TGTGCCAGCAGCCTACAGGGAGGCCCCTGGGAGCAGTACTTC.

This clonotype was recorded a few times. The chain recombines TRBV27 with TRBJ2-6; D perhaps matches TRBD1 (8 bases). The CDR3 consists of 20 residues. Germline lookup yields CDR1 MNHEY and CDR2 SMNVEV (reference sequence). V was trimmed by 8 bases and J by 2 bases, leaving 28 bases between them. The CDR3 nucleotides are TGTGCCAGCTCGAACGGGGGGCAGGGGGCCAACTATGCTGGGGCCAACGTCCTGACTTTC. It translates to CASSNGGQGANYAGANVLTF.

The chain joins TRBV20-1 to TRBJ2-1, with TRBD2 matching 8 bases. The DNA matches TRBJ2-7 better at its end, which makes the J call doubtful. The CDR3 loop spans 14 amino acids. Germline V CDR1 and CDR2: DFQATT, SNEGSKA (reference sequence). CDR3 region: CSAPTRTSRGEQYF. CDR3 in DNA: TGCAGTGCCCCAACTCGGACTAGCCGGGGGGAGCAGTACTTC.

This clonotype has more than one count but fewer than ten. The chain combines TRBV12-3 or TRBV12-4 with TRBJ1-1; D is unclear. This CDR3 is built from 12 residues. V lost 3 bases to trimming and J lost 6 bases, with 8 bases between them. This chain's CDR3 is CASSLLAAEAFF. The CDR3 DNA reads TGTGCCAGCAGTTTGTTGGCAGCTGAAGCTTTCTTT.

This clonotype was observed a few times. This rearrangement joins TRBV11-2 to TRBJ2-6, with D tentatively TRBD1 or TRBD2 (5 bases each). V was cut by 8 bases and J by 0 bases, with 11 bases left in between. The germline gives CDR1 SGHAT, CDR2 FQNNGV. The CDR3 contains 15 residues. As DNA, the CDR3 is TGTGCCAGCCGGGGCACAGACTCTGGGGCCAACGTCCTGACTTTC. Translating it yields CASRGTDSGANVLTF.